Below are 12 T cell receptor beta chains sequenced from a single sample in a study of immune evolution from preneoplasia to lung adenocarcinoma. The assay was immunoSEQ multiplex PCR, and TCRdb's table has in-frame clones only and misses some. The profile shows 3,500 to 4,000 clones, 70% to 80% of them singletons. Sequenced input: FFPE adjacent normal lung tissue. The receptor source for this set is a person between 65 and 79 years old with lung adenocarcinoma.

This rearrangement joins TRBV28 to TRBJ2-5, with D possibly being TRBD2 (5 bases). The CDR3 consists of 13 residues. Per the germline V gene, CDR1 is MDHEN and CDR2 is SYDVKM. The V and J ends lost 3 bases and 5 bases respectively, with 10 bases between them. CDR3 sequence reads: CASSFSGGETQYF. In DNA, the CDR3 is TGTGCCAGCAGTTTCAGCGGTGGGGAGACCCAGTACTTC. Full variable domain (missing parts from reference TRBV28 and TRBJ2-5): DVKVTQSSRYLVKRTGEKVFLECVQDMDHENMFWYRQDPGLGLRLIYFSYDVKMKEKGDIPEGYSVSREKKERFSLILESASTNQTSMYLCASSFSGGETQYFGPGTRLLVL.

The V gene is TRBV30, the J gene TRBJ1-5, with TRBD1 matching 7 bases. With 5 bases clipped from V and 0 bases from J, the junction kept 4 bases outside the gene matches. Germline CDR1 reads GTSNPN; CDR2 reads SVGIG (reference sequence). CDR3 length: 14 residues. The CDR3, as DNA: TGTGCCTGGCGGGACAGCTATAGCAATCAGCCCCAGCATTTT. Its translation is CAWRDSYSNQPQHF.

The V and J genes are TRBV29-1 and TRBJ1-2, with TRBD1 identical over 8 bases. CDR1 and CDR2 (germline): SQVTM, ANQGSEA. CDR3 length: 14 residues. Trimming at V came to 1 base and at J to 4 bases, leaving 5 bases not matched to a gene. The CDR3 DNA is TGCAGCGTTGAAGGAACAGGGGGGGGCTATGGCTACACCTTC. Translating it yields CSVEGTGGGYGYTF. The full variable domain, rest sourced from reference TRBV29-1 and TRBJ1-2, is SAVISQKPSRDICQRGTSLTIQCQVDSQVTMMFWYRQQPGQSLTLIATANQGSEATYESGFVIDKFPISRPNLTFSTLTVSNMSPEDSSIYLCSVEGTGGGYGYTFGSGTRLTVV.

This clone has a handful of counts. The DNA for the CDR3 is TGTGCCAGCAGCTTTATAGCGGGAGAAGTGGGCACAGATACGCAGTATTTT. Amino acid sequence: CASSFIAGEVGTDTQYF. The chain recombines TRBV7-6 with TRBJ2-3, with TRBD2 matching over 9 bases. J gave up 1 base and V 3 bases, and 8 bases lay outside the gene matches. The CDR3 consists of 17 residues. Germline CDR1 SGHVS, CDR2 FNYEAQ.

The chain employs TRBV13 and TRBJ2-7; D remains ambiguous. V was pared by 3 bases and J by 2 bases, with 20 bases between. The CDR3 contains 17 residues. Germline lookup yields CDR1 PRHDT and CDR2 FYEKMQ (reference sequence). CDR3 sequence reads: CASSLLGRRTSTYEQYF. CDR3 sequence (DNA): TGTGCCAGCAGCTTGCTTGGTCGGCGAACCTCGACCTACGAGCAGTACTTC.

The gene calls are TRBV10-3 and TRBJ2-1, with 8 nucleotides matching TRBD2. J was trimmed by 1 base and V by 3 bases; bases with no gene match: 5. The CDR3 runs 16 residues. CDR1 is ENHRY and CDR2 is SYGVKD in the germline V gene. The CDR3 reads CAISDSGGPSYNEQFF. CDR3 nucleotides: TGTGCCATCAGTGACTCGGGGGGGCCGTCCTACAATGAGCAGTTCTTC.

This chain links TRBV6-5 with TRBJ2-5; 7 bases fit TRBD1. Germline lookup yields CDR1 MNHEY and CDR2 SVGAGI. V lost 10 bases and J lost 1; bases outside the gene matches: 3. This CDR3 is 12 amino acids long. CDR3 DNA sequence: TGTGCCACCGGACAGGTCCAAGAGACCCAGTACTTC. Protein product: CATGQVQETQYF.

The rearrangement uses TRBV5-8 and TRBJ2-1, with 8 bases lining up with TRBD1. CDR3 length: 17 amino acids. The V and J ends lost 4 bases and 4 bases, in that order; junction bases with no gene match: 13. In germline, CDR1 is SGHTS, CDR2 YDEGEE. Here the CDR3 DNA reads TGTGCCAGCAGCCCGACAGGGGATGAAGGCGTTTACAATGAGCAGTTCTTC. Translation: CASSPTGDEGVYNEQFF.

This chain uses TRBV6-5 with TRBJ1-2; the D gene is possibly TRBD1 (5 bases). This CDR3 region has 16 residues. The V end lost 2 bases, the J end lost 7 bases, and 20 bases lay between the germline ends. Germline V gives CDR1 MNHEY, CDR2 SVGAGI. The CDR3 DNA reads TGTGCCAGCAGTTACCACACCATAGGAGGGGTGGGTGGCTACACCTTC. Translation: CASSYHTIGGVGGYTF.

The J gene is TRBJ2-1, the V gene TRBV28; the match to TRBD1 covers 8 bases. The CDR3 has 14 amino acids. Germline-derived CDR1 and CDR2 are MDHEN and SYDVKM. V shed 9 bases, J shed 6 bases, and the junction held 10 bases outside the gene matches. The CDR3 region has the DNA TGTGCCAGTAGCCCGGGACAGGTATTCAATGAGCAGTTCTTC. As protein: CASSPGQVFNEQFF.

As to this clone: In the same sample, other DNA sequences code for this CDR3. V gene TRBV16 combines with J gene TRBJ1-2, with no clear D. Trimming pared 0 bases from V and 6 bases from J, leaving 5 bases between. The CDR3 sequence is 12 residues long. Germline V gene sequence: CDR1 KGHSY, CDR2 FQNENV. CDR3 DNA: TGTGCCAGCAGCCAATCGAGGAATGGCTACACCTTC. It translates to CASSQSRNGYTF.

The chain combines TRBV6-5 with TRBJ2-2, with 8 nucleotides matching TRBD2. The germline V gene has CDR1 MNHEY and CDR2 SVGAGI. Germline trimming cut 0 bases from V and 8 bases from J; bases unmatched to any gene: 8. The CDR3 has 16 residues. The CDR3 nucleotides are TGTGCCAGCAGTTACTCGCCTAGCGGGCTACGGGGGGAGCTGTTTTTT. Translated: CASSYSPSGLRGELFF.